Presented here are 27 T cell receptor beta chains from one specimen sequenced in a study of T-cell memory formation after mild COVID-19. Each CDR3 protein is one row after TCRdb ran MiXCR on the 5' RACE reads. Altogether roughly 35,000 distinct CDR3 sequences are present, over 20% being singletons, with the ten largest covering 1.5%. What was sequenced was PBMCs or a T cell subset sorted from them (not recorded which). The receptors were gathered from an adult who had mild COVID-19 (a few samples of this study predate the infection). Cell type and time point are not known.

This clonotype was recorded at least ten times. This chain links TRBV5-1 with TRBJ2-1, with 11 nucleotides matching TRBD2. CDR3 length: 15 amino acids. V lost 1 base to trimming and J lost 9 bases; unmatched junction nucleotides: 6. Germline loops: CDR1 SGHRS, CDR2 YFSETQ. CDR3 amino acids: CASSLLAGGPGEQFF. The CDR3 DNA follows: TGCGCCAGCAGCTTGTTAGCGGGGGGGCCCGGTGAGCAGTTCTTC. The variable domain in full, with the rest retrieved from reference TRBV5-1 and TRBJ2-1, is KAGVTQTPRYLIKTRGQQVTLSCSPISGHRSVSWYQQTPGQGLQFLFEYFSETQRNKGNFPGRFSGRQFSNSRSEMNVSTLELGDSALYLCASSLLAGGPGEQFFGPGTRLTVL.

The genes are TRBV20-1 and TRBJ2-7, with 10 nucleotides matching TRBD1. V lost 3 bases to trimming and J lost 4 bases; unmatched junction nucleotides: 9. This CDR3 has 15 residues. Germline V gene data show CDR1 as DFQATT and CDR2 as SNEGSKA (reference sequence). CDR3 sequence (DNA): TGCAGTGCTAGCTCCTGGGGGACAGGGGATTACGAGCAGTACTTC. Its translation is CSASSWGTGDYEQYF.

This clonotype was observed many times. The J gene is TRBJ2-1, the V gene TRBV7-8, with TRBD2 as a possible D gene (5 bases). Germline CDR1 SGHVS, CDR2 FQNEAQ. V lost 1 base, J lost 7 bases, and 14 bases lay in between. CDR3 length: 15 amino acids. In DNA form, the CDR3 reads TGTGCCAGCAGCTTAGTAGGTCTAGCCGATAATGAGCAGTTCTTC. This translates into CASSLVGLADNEQFF.

The V call is TRBV4-3, the J call TRBJ2-3; D ambiguous. The CDR3 is made up of 13 amino acids. CDR1 LGHNA and CDR2 YSLEER come from the germline V gene. With 4 bases removed from V and 4 bases from J, the gap between germline ends came to 9 bases. CDR3 bases: TGCGCCAGCAGCCGTATACTCGCAGATACGCAGTATTTT. It encodes CASSRILADTQYF.

This clonotype came up many times. CDR3 nucleotides: TGTGCCAGCAGCCCGCTGACAGGGACCTCCGATCAGCCCCAGCATTTT. The encoded protein is CASSPLTGTSDQPQHF. The chain has TRBV11-2 and TRBJ1-5; TRBD1 matches 7 bases. V trimming: 5 bases; J trimming: 5 bases; junction bases outside the gene matches: 12. Germline CDR1 is SGHAT and CDR2 is FQNNGV. This CDR3 is 16 amino acids long. Drawing the rest from reference TRBV11-2 and TRBJ1-5, the complete variable domain is EAGVAQSPRYKIIEKRQSVAFWCNPISGHATLYWYQQILGQGPKLLIQFQNNGVVDDSQLPKDRFSAERLKGVDSTLKIQPAKLEDSAVYLCASSPLTGTSDQPQHFGDGTRLSIL.

This chain connects TRBV19 to TRBJ1-1; D might be TRBD1 (6 bases). V lost 5 bases and J lost 7, with 14 bases in between. Germline CDR1 is LNHDA and CDR2 is SQIVND (reference sequence). The CDR3 totals 13 residues. CDR3 in DNA: TGTGCCAGTAGTCTCGGGACACACTATGAAGCTTTCTTT. It is translated as CASSLGTHYEAFF.

This clonotype was recorded at least ten times. V is TRBV7-9 and J is TRBJ2-1; 10 nucleotides line up with TRBD2. Germline V CDR1 and CDR2: SEHNR, FQNEAQ (reference sequence). This CDR3 contains 14 residues. Losses at the gene ends were 5 bases for V and 4 bases for J; bases not matched to a gene: 2. CDR3 protein: CASSQTSGYNEQFF. As DNA, the CDR3 is TGTGCCAGCAGCCAGACTAGCGGGTACAATGAGCAGTTCTTC.

The chain carries TRBV7-8 and TRBJ1-1; D might be TRBD1 (5 bases). Germline V gene sequence: CDR1 SGHVS, CDR2 FQNEAQ. CDR3 length: 16 amino acids. Trimming stripped 5 bases from V and 3 bases from J, with 19 bases between. As DNA, the CDR3 is TGTGCCAGCAGCCAAAGGCTAGGGACGGGGGACACTGAAGCTTTCTTT. Protein product: CASSQRLGTGDTEAFF. Using reference TRBV7-8 and TRBJ1-1 for the parts outside the CDR3, the full variable domain is GAGVSQSPRYKVAKRGQDVALRCDPISGHVSLFWYQQALGQGPEFLTYFQNEAQLDKSGLPSDRFFAERPEGSVSTLKIQRTQQEDSAVYLCASSQRLGTGDTEAFFGQGTRLTVV.

This clonotype was seen ten or more times. The chain joins TRBV7-8 to TRBJ2-7; D is unclear. The CDR3 totals 15 residues. Looked up from germline, CDR1 is SGHVS and CDR2 is FQNEAQ. Trimming shortened V by 2 bases and J by 0 bases, and 11 bases separated the two germline ends. This chain's CDR3 is CASSLNLRGSYEQYF. The CDR3 nucleotides read TGTGCCAGCAGCTTAAACCTTAGAGGCTCCTACGAGCAGTACTTC.

This clonotype has ten or more counts. The chain links TRBV6-2 or TRBV6-3 to TRBJ2-2; TRBD1 aligns across 9 bases. Germline CDR1 is MNHEY and CDR2 is SVGEGT. The junction had 6 bases not matched to a gene; V was cut back by 2 bases and J by 5 bases. The CDR3 is 16 amino acids. CDR3 sequence: CASSYPTGGSTGELFF. CDR3 in DNA: TGTGCCAGCAGTTACCCGACAGGGGGATCGACCGGGGAGCTGTTTTTT.

This clonotype occurred many times. The chain uses TRBV4-3 and TRBJ1-1; 7 bases match TRBD1. Germline values: CDR1 LGHNA, CDR2 YSLEER. The ends lost 1 base at V and 2 bases at J; junction bases unmatched: 7. This CDR3 region has 16 residues. Here the CDR3 DNA reads TGCGCCAGCAGCCAAGGACCAGGGGGACTAAACACTGAAGCTTTCTTT. Translating gives CASSQGPGGLNTEAFF.

V is TRBV30 and J is TRBJ2-1; 9 bases are shared with TRBD2. J gave up 10 bases and V 4 bases, and 11 bases lay outside the gene matches. Germline CDR1 GTSNPN, CDR2 SVGIG (reference sequence). The CDR3 is 14 amino acids. CDR3 coding DNA: TGTGCCTGGACGGCGGGGGGGGCATTTCGGGAGCAGTTCTTC. Amino acid sequence: CAWTAGGAFREQFF. The variable domain in full, with the rest retrieved from reference TRBV30 and TRBJ2-1, is SQTIHQWPATLVQPVGSPLSLECTVEGTSNPNLYWYRQAAGRGLQLLFYSVGIGQISSEVPQNLSASRPQDRQFILSSKKLLLSDSGFYLCAWTAGGAFREQFFGPGTRLTVL.

This clonotype was picked up many times. V and J are TRBV27 and TRBJ2-1, with D maybe TRBD2 (7 bases). This CDR3 contains 16 residues. V lost 4 bases, J lost 6 bases, and 19 bases lay in between. CDR1 and CDR2 from the germline V gene are MNHEY and SMNVEV (reference sequence). CDR3 sequence reads: CASSWWAGGLLNEQFF. The CDR3 region has the DNA TGTGCCAGCAGTTGGTGGGCCGGGGGGCTCCTCAATGAGCAGTTCTTC.

This clonotype was seen many times. The rearrangement joins TRBV27 to TRBJ2-3; TRBD2 matches 8 bases. The ends lost 4 bases at V and 1 base at J; junction bases unmatched: 1. CDR1 MNHEY and CDR2 SMNVEV come from the germline V gene (reference sequence). CDR3 size: 14 residues. The CDR3 DNA reads TGTGCCAGCAGTTGGCGGGAGGGCACAGATACGCAGTATTTT. It specifies CASSWREGTDTQYF.

At least ten counts were recorded for this clonotype. The chain employs TRBV12-3 or TRBV12-4 and TRBJ2-7; possibly TRBD1 for D (6 bases). V shed 8 bases and J shed 2 bases, with 13 bases lying between them. This CDR3 is built from 13 residues. For the CDR3, the DNA is TGTGCCAGCCGAAAAGGGGGAACCTACGAGCAGTACTTC. Its protein product is CASRKGGTYEQYF.

V usage is TRBV7-8 and J usage is TRBJ1-3; no clear D. The CDR3 has 14 residues. The V gene lost 5 bases and the J gene lost 0 bases, with 8 bases spanning the gap. Germline-derived CDR1 and CDR2 are SGHVS and FQNEAQ. This chain's CDR3 is CASSHGSSGNTIYF. As DNA, the CDR3 is TGTGCCAGCAGCCATGGTAGCTCTGGAAACACCATATATTTT.

This clonotype was detected many times. The J gene is TRBJ2-7, the V gene TRBV4-2; D may match TRBD1 or TRBD2 (5 bases each). The ends were cut back, 1 base at V and 2 bases at J, with 12 bases in the middle. The CDR3 is 15 amino acids. Germline V CDR1 and CDR2: LGHNA, YNFKEQ. CDR3 coding DNA: TGTGCCAGCAGCCAAGGATGGGACGTAACCTACGAGCAGTACTTC. It yields the protein CASSQGWDVTYEQYF.

This clonotype was seen many times. The chain employs TRBV7-3 and TRBJ2-7; 8 positions agree with TRBD1. CDR1 and CDR2 (germline): SGHTA, FQGTGA. The ends lost 4 bases at V and 0 bases at J; junction bases unmatched: 5. The CDR3 covers 15 residues. The CDR3 region has the DNA TGTGCCAGCAGCTCCCAGGGGGCCCCCTCCTACGAGCAGTACTTC. It encodes CASSSQGAPSYEQYF.

The chain uses TRBV5-1 and TRBJ1-4, with a weak D call TRBD1 (5 bases). CDR3 length: 15 amino acids. The V gene's germline CDR1 is SGHRS and CDR2 YFSETQ. Trimming removed 4 bases from V and 6 bases from J, with 16 bases in between. For the CDR3, the DNA is TGCGCCAGCAGCAGGGACCCGGGGCCGGATGAAAAACTGTTTTTT. This encodes CASSRDPGPDEKLFF.

This clonotype was picked up many times. V and J are TRBV7-9 and TRBJ2-6, with TRBD1 as a possible D gene (6 bases). CDR3 size: 16 residues. V shed 5 bases and J shed 0 bases, with 11 bases lying between them. CDR1 SEHNR and CDR2 FQNEAQ come from the germline V gene (reference sequence). For the CDR3, the DNA is TGTGCCAGCAGCGGGACAACCCGCTCTGGGGCCAACGTCCTGACTTTC. Translated: CASSGTTRSGANVLTF.

This clonotype showed up many times. The CDR3 nucleotides read TGTGCCAGCAGCCCAACAGGGTGGAACTACGAGCAGTACTTC. Residues: CASSPTGWNYEQYF. The chain combines TRBV7-9 with TRBJ2-7, with D perhaps TRBD1 (6 bases). Germline V gene data show CDR1 as SEHNR and CDR2 as FQNEAQ (reference sequence). With 5 bases removed from V and 3 bases from J, the gap between germline ends came to 14 bases. The CDR3 spans 14 residues.

At least ten counts were recorded for this clonotype. V gene TRBV6-6 combines with J gene TRBJ1-5, with 12 nucleotides matching TRBD1. J lost 7 bases, V lost 6 bases, and 7 bases had no gene match. Germline V gene sequence: CDR1 MNHNY, CDR2 SVGAGI (reference sequence). This CDR3 spans 15 amino acids. CDR3 region: CASSAGTGGSQPQHF. The CDR3 coding sequence is TGTGCCAGCAGCGCCGGGACAGGGGGCAGCCAGCCCCAGCATTTT.

This clonotype was seen repeatedly, ten times or more. V usage is TRBV27 and J usage is TRBJ2-2, with 8 bases lining up with TRBD1. The germline V gene encodes CDR1 MNHEY and CDR2 SMNVEV (reference sequence). This CDR3 has 16 amino acids. The J segment lost 0 bases and the V segment lost 0 bases, leaving 0 bases of the junction unmatched. CDR3: CASSLSGQANTGELFF. The DNA of the CDR3 is TGTGCCAGCAGTTTATCGGGACAGGCGAACACCGGGGAGCTGTTTTTT.

A remark on this clonotype: This may be a read error: a much more frequent sequence differs by one nucleotide. This sequence joins TRBV30 and TRBJ2-1; tentative D call: TRBD2 (5 bases). The CDR3 runs 14 residues. The V gene's germline CDR1 is GTSNPN and CDR2 SVGIG (reference sequence). The CDR3 sequence: CAWSVIGVGSEHFF. The CDR3 bases are TGTGCCTGGAGTGTAATCGGAGTTGGGAGCGAGCATTTCTTC.

This clonotype was seen a single time. The chain is built from TRBV5-6 and TRBJ2-7, with 8 bases identical to TRBD1. Trimming took 4 bases from V and 3 from J; bases not matched to a gene: 12. In germline, CDR1 is SGHDT, CDR2 YYEEEE. The CDR3 runs 16 residues. CDR3 DNA sequence: TGTGCCAGCAGCCATTCCGGCGGGACAGGTTTCTACGAGCAGTACTTC. Translating it yields CASSHSGGTGFYEQYF.

The chain recombines TRBV5-1 with TRBJ2-1; perhaps D is TRBD1 or TRBD2 (6 bases each). Trimming removed 0 bases from V and 5 bases from J, with 12 bases in between. The CDR3 is 15 amino acids. Germline CDR1 and CDR2: SGHRS and YFSETQ. CDR3 in amino acids: CASSLGGARNNEQFF. The CDR3 DNA reads as TGCGCCAGCAGCTTGGGGGGGGCCCGAAACAATGAGCAGTTCTTC. Variable domain in full (rest from reference TRBV5-1 and TRBJ2-1): KAGVTQTPRYLIKTRGQQVTLSCSPISGHRSVSWYQQTPGQGLQFLFEYFSETQRNKGNFPGRFSGRQFSNSRSEMNVSTLELGDSALYLCASSLGGARNNEQFFGPGTRLTVL.

This clonotype was recorded many times. The V call is TRBV7-9, the J call TRBJ2-5, with D uncertain. This CDR3 spans 15 amino acids. Germline V gene data show CDR1 as SEHNR and CDR2 as FQNEAQ (reference sequence). With 1 base removed from V and 5 bases from J, the gap between germline ends came to 14 bases. The CDR3 DNA reads as TGTGCCAGCAGCTTAGTCGAGGCCGTCGGCGAGACCCAGTACTTC. Amino acid sequence: CASSLVEAVGETQYF.